This T cell receptor beta chain was sequenced in a study of long-term antiretroviral therapy in people with HIV. Researchers report immunoSEQ v3.0 was run at survey level. The method was immunoSEQ multiplex PCR; TCRdb's version includes in-frame clones alone and lacks a portion of them. Here the sample spans around 23,000 clones, roughly 86% being singletons. Between the trimmed V and J ends, which lost 5 bases and 0 bases, there was a span of 21 bases. Per the germline V gene, CDR1 is SEHNR and CDR2 is FQNEAQ (reference sequence). The CDR3 sequence is 18 residues long. Prior to DNA extraction, the samples held roughly 0.9-10 million cryopreserved PBMC.

This sequence was found in a man aged 30 to 45 with HIV. This sequence joins TRBV7-9 and TRBJ2-3; tentatively, D is TRBD1 or TRBD2 (7 bases each). Sequenced here: unsorted PBMCs, sampled 4.4 years after starting antiretroviral therapy. CDR3 residues: CASSPGGAGFTSTDTQYF. CDR3 nucleotide sequence: TGTGCCAGCAGCCCAGGGGGGGCAGGATTTACTAGCACAGATACGCAGTATTTT.